This T cell receptor beta chain came from a study of T-cell reconstitution after alpha-beta-depleted transplantation in children. Unique molecular identifiers were incorporated when the TCRbeta library was constructed. Via MiXCR, TCRdb re-called the PCR reads, giving one row per CDR3 protein. The sample has 350,000 to 450,000 distinct CDR3 sequences, about an eighth seen once. At least ten counts were recorded for this clonotype. J lost 6 bases, V lost 4 bases, and 4 bases had no gene match. This CDR3 region has 14 residues. From germline, CDR1 is DFQATT and CDR2 SNEGSKA (reference sequence). The genes are TRBV20-1 and TRBJ2-2; TRBD1 matches 11 bases. This specimen consisted of PBMCs, obtained from the stem cell graft. The TCR originated in a human donor who donated a stem cell graft to a child with Fanconi anemia. The chain's CDR3 is CSATGTGGSGELFF. The CDR3 DNA reads as TGCAGTGCTACCGGGACAGGGGGTTCCGGGGAGCTGTTTTTT.